The 21 T cell receptor beta chains in this list originate from one sample, sequenced in a study of Graves' ophthalmopathy and Graves' hyperthyroidism. TCR beta CDR3 amplification used RNA transcripts. First-round RT-PCR employed HTBI primers, with a second-round multiplex PCR after it. TCRdb used MiXCR to reprocess the multiplex PCR reads, holding one entry per CDR3 protein. Of about 390,000 distinct CDR3 sequences listed, approximately 15% are singletons. Sequences were obtained from peripheral blood. The receptors were sampled from a young woman with stable Graves' hyperthyroidism.

The rearrangement links TRBV24-1 to TRBJ2-1; TRBD1 or TRBD2 may be the D gene (6 bases each). This CDR3 contains 15 residues. The V end lost 2 bases, the J end lost 8 bases, and 15 bases lay between the germline ends. Germline V gives CDR1 KGHDR, CDR2 SFDVKD. CDR3 bases: TGTGCCACCAGTGATTGGAGGGGGGCCGTGGATGAGCAGTTCTTC. As protein: CATSDWRGAVDEQFF.

In its sample, this clonotype was seen many times. This chain connects TRBV11-3 to TRBJ1-1; D ambiguous. With 2 bases removed from V and 10 bases from J, the gap between germline ends came to 17 bases. The CDR3 consists of 14 residues. CDR1 is SGHNT, CDR2 YENEEA, per germline. CDR3 in DNA: TGTGCCAGCAGCTTAAGCAGAGACGACTTTGGAGCTTTCTTT. This codes for CASSLSRDDFGAFF.

The chain is built from TRBV12-3 or TRBV12-4 and TRBJ1-5, with 8 positions matching TRBD1. Germline trimming cut 5 bases from V and 7 bases from J; bases unmatched to any gene: 4. The CDR3 loop spans 13 amino acids. CDR3 coding DNA: TGTGCCAGCAGTGTGGGACAGGAACAGCCCCAGCATTTT. Protein sequence: CASSVGQEQPQHF.

This clonotype has ten or more counts. In DNA, the CDR3 is TGTGCCAGCAGCCAAGATATCGGCGTAGATGGCTACACCTTC. This translates into CASSQDIGVDGYTF. This chain links TRBV4-2 with TRBJ1-2; D is ambiguous. Trimming removed 0 bases at V and 6 bases at J, with 11 bases between. Per germline, CDR1 LGHNA and CDR2 YNFKEQ. The CDR3 totals 14 residues.

This chain connects TRBV20-1 to TRBJ2-7; no clear D. The CDR3 is made up of 13 amino acids. Between the trimmed V and J ends, which lost 4 bases and 3 bases, there was a span of 13 bases. CDR1 is DFQATT, CDR2 SNEGSKA, per germline (reference sequence). CDR3 DNA sequence: TGCAGTGCTAAGGGCCATAAAAACTACGAGCAGTACTTC. This codes for CSAKGHKNYEQYF.

This clonotype was detected many times. The gene calls are TRBV20-1 and TRBJ2-7, with 11 bases matching TRBD2. From germline, CDR1 is DFQATT and CDR2 SNEGSKA (reference sequence). The ends lost 6 bases at V and 6 bases at J; junction bases unmatched: 7. This CDR3 is built from 13 residues. The CDR3 nucleotides read TGCAGTGCGCCGCGACTAGCGGGACGCGAGCAGTACTTC. It is translated as CSAPRLAGREQYF.

This clonotype has at least ten counts. The rearrangement joins TRBV12-3 or TRBV12-4 to TRBJ1-5; 7 bases map to TRBD1. This CDR3 is 15 amino acids long. Germline trimming cut 1 base from V and 3 bases from J; bases unmatched to any gene: 3. CDR3 DNA sequence: TGTGCCAGCAGTTTAGACGGGACAGTCAATCAGCCCCAGCATTTT. It translates to CASSLDGTVNQPQHF.

Ten or more counts support this clonotype. The chain carries TRBV12-3 or TRBV12-4 and TRBJ1-4; 7 nucleotides match TRBD1. V lost 5 bases to trimming and J lost 8 bases; unmatched junction nucleotides: 8. This CDR3 region has 14 residues. The chain's CDR3 is CASSGTARAEKLFF. The CDR3 nucleotides read TGTGCCAGCAGTGGGACAGCACGTGCAGAAAAACTGTTTTTT.

At least ten counts were recorded for this clonotype. The chain is built from TRBV11-2 and TRBJ1-6, with 8 positions matching TRBD1. The CDR3 runs to 16 residues. CDR1 and CDR2 from the germline V gene are SGHAT and FQNNGV. The J segment lost 7 bases and the V segment lost 5 bases, leaving 10 bases of the junction unmatched. The CDR3 sequence: CASSIQGGRRNSPLHF. The DNA for the CDR3 is TGTGCCAGCAGCATACAGGGGGGCAGGCGGAATTCACCCCTCCACTTT.

Many counts were recorded for this clonotype. The chain is built from TRBV13 and TRBJ2-7; TRBD1 aligns across 7 bases. This CDR3 has 15 amino acids. V was clipped by 0 bases and J by 3 bases; unmatched bases: 5. Germline CDR1 and CDR2: PRHDT and FYEKMQ (reference sequence). The CDR3 loop is CASSLGGDSYYEQYF. The DNA for the CDR3 is TGTGCCAGCAGCTTAGGCGGGGACAGTTACTACGAGCAGTACTTC.

This clonotype has a count of ten or more. The J gene is TRBJ1-1, the V gene TRBV14; 7 nucleotides line up with TRBD1. CDR1 and CDR2 from the germline V gene are SGHDN and FVKESK. After removal of 4 bases from V and 11 bases from J, the junction contained 7 bases not matched to a gene. The CDR3 extends over 12 amino acids. CDR3 bases: TGTGCCAGCAGCCCTCGACAGGGTAGGGCTTTCTTT. This sequence encodes CASSPRQGRAFF.

This clonotype was seen many times. The chain uses TRBV6-5 and TRBJ2-7; 8 bases agree with TRBD1. The CDR3 runs to 13 residues. In germline, CDR1 is MNHEY, CDR2 SVGAGI. V lost 4 bases to trimming and J lost 4 bases; unmatched junction nucleotides: 3. The CDR3 DNA sequence: TGTGCCAGCAGTTTGGGACAGGTTTACGAGCAGTACTTC. Its protein is CASSLGQVYEQYF.

V and J are TRBV6-5 and TRBJ1-1; D unresolved. The CDR3 extends over 14 amino acids. CDR1 and CDR2 (germline): MNHEY, SVGAGI. V shed 3 bases and J shed 4 bases, with 12 bases lying between them. CDR3 region: CASSYQHEGTEAFF. The DNA for the CDR3 is TGTGCCAGCAGTTATCAGCATGAGGGCACTGAAGCTTTCTTT.

As regards this clonotype: The junction differs from germline at one of its ends, possibly a read error. The V gene is TRBV29-1, the J gene TRBJ1-2; TRBD1 might be the D (5 bases). From germline, CDR1 is SQVTM and CDR2 ANQGSEA. The CDR3 extends over 15 amino acids. The CDR3 DNA reads as TGCAGCGTTGGCCGCTTTCGGACAACTAACTATGGCGACACCTTC. This gives the protein CSVGRFRTTNYGDTF. Looking up the rest from reference TRBV29-1 and TRBJ1-2 gives the full variable domain: SAVISQKPSRDICQRGTSLTIQCQVDSQVTMMFWYRQQPGQSLTLIATANQGSEATYESGFVIDKFPISRPNLTFSTLTVSNMSPEDSSIYLCSVGRFRTTNYGDTFGSGTRLTVV.

This clonotype was seen a few times. V is TRBV6-1 and J is TRBJ1-2; D is uncertain. Trimming cost V 6 bases and J 1 base, with 9 bases left between them. The CDR3 is 13 residues long. Germline loops: CDR1 MNHNS, CDR2 SASEGT. As DNA, the CDR3 is TGTGCCAGCAGCCGGGAACTTAACTATGGCTACACCTTC. This gives the protein CASSRELNYGYTF.

This rearrangement joins TRBV7-3 to TRBJ2-7, with 10 bases aligning to TRBD2. This CDR3 has 16 amino acids. Unmatched junction bases numbered 8, after V lost 1 base and J lost 5 bases. Germline values: CDR1 SGHTA, CDR2 FQGTGA. The DNA of the CDR3 is TGTGCCAGCAGCTTAAAGTTAGGACTAGCGGTCAACGAGCAGTACTTC. It codes for CASSLKLGLAVNEQYF.

The sample holds many counts of this clonotype. The chain links TRBV12-3 or TRBV12-4 to TRBJ1-1; D is unclear. The germline V and J ends were trimmed by 5 bases and 10 bases, with 23 bases remaining between them. There are 15 residues in the CDR3. CDR3 region: CASSIHLGQSFGAFF. In nucleotides, the CDR3 is TGTGCCAGCAGTATCCACCTTGGGCAGTCTTTCGGAGCTTTCTTT.

Concerning this clonotype: The junction departs from the called germline gene at one end, perhaps through a read error. The V call is TRBV10-1, the J call TRBJ2-7, with a tentative D call TRBD1 (5 bases). Germline V gives CDR1 WNHNN, CDR2 SYGVQD (reference sequence). The CDR3 length is 15 residues. The CDR3 spells CASSEDPVRAYDQYF. The CDR3 coding sequence is TGCGCCAGCAGTGAGGACCCCGTCAGGGCCTACGATCAGTACTTC.

Many counts were recorded for this clonotype. Mismatch with germline at one junction end may stem from a read error. This chain joins TRBV6-1 and TRBJ2-2; possibly TRBD1 or TRBD2 for D (5 bases each). The germline V gene encodes CDR1 MNHNS and CDR2 SASEGT. The CDR3 contains 13 residues. The CDR3 DNA reads TGTGCCAGCGAAGGGGCTAACACCGGGGAGCTGTCTTTT. This sequence encodes CASEGANTGELSF.

This clonotype came up many times. The chain joins TRBV6-5 to TRBJ2-7, with D possibly TRBD2 on 7 matching bases. CDR3 length equals 16 residues. The germline gives CDR1 MNHEY, CDR2 SVGAGI. V gave up 2 bases and J gave up 0 bases, with 14 bases separating them. CDR3 DNA: TGTGCCAGCAGTTACGTCGCGGGGGCCCTCTCCTACGAGCAGTACTTC. Its protein product is CASSYVAGALSYEQYF.

This clonotype was counted ten times or more. This chain links TRBV12-3 or TRBV12-4 with TRBJ2-1, with D perhaps TRBD1 or TRBD2 (5 bases each). The CDR3 is 13 amino acids. Trimming stripped 3 bases from V and 9 bases from J, with 12 bases between. CDR3 sequence (DNA): TGTGCCAGCAGTTTCCTGAGGGGTGGTGAGCAGTTCTTC. It yields the protein CASSFLRGGEQFF.